This TCR beta chain was retrieved from a study of regulatory T cells in long-lasting Graves disease listed by TCRdb under 2021. Background for the entire study: Antithyroid drugs had been taken for less than 3 months by newly diagnosed Graves' disease patients. Persistent Graves' disease patients were compared with newly diagnosed Graves' disease patients by peripheral blood TCR sequencing and RNA sequencing. The study was conducted in China and was registered as a clinical trial. A total of approximately 35 samples were covered by TCR sequencing, comprising about 13 persistent and 20 or so newly diagnosed Graves' disease patients.

Library method: multiplex PCR. Instrument used: Illumina HiSeq 4000. TCR beta libraries were built with iRepertoire HTBI primers and Arm-PCR amplification of CDR3 regions. Before sequencing, the PCR products underwent gel purification. Per the source publication's procedure: Across samples, around 62 TRBV and 14 TRBJ segments were identified and used for gene usage analysis of CDR3 amino acid clonotypes. Filtered high-quality paired reads were merged into contigs using COPE and FqMerger. BLAST was used to align contigs to the IMGT TRBV, TRBD and TRBJ reference genes, and CDR3 was defined following IMGT. Any clonotype with a frequency above 0.1% was counted as a highly expanded clone. Repertoire diversity was measured by Shannon entropy, and V-J evenness by the Gini coefficient. Clonotypes shared by more than one individual were considered public. TCRdb reprocessing: public reads trimmed at Q25 with fastp, clones called with MiXCR, in-frame beta chains kept. Each CDR3 protein appears once, grouped with its most common genes and DNA. The V and J calls and clone size come from TCRdb's table, not from the authors' own analysis. The sample table holds 410,000 or so distinct CDR3 sequences, of which 14% to 15% were seen once. The top ten clones comprise 16% of the sample.

In the case of this clonotype: Its antigen is unknown. No base-level quality is on record; no much larger clone is a single base apart.

Results and caveats for the whole study, not just this receptor: A larger number of public clonotypes was shared among persistent patients (approximately 3,000) than among newly diagnosed patients (around 870). Compared with newly diagnosed patients, patients with persistent Graves' disease had lower TCR Shannon entropy and fewer highly expanded clones, which suggests clonal expansion. Only the TCR beta chain was sequenced and analyzed. The authors acknowledged the small sample size as a limitation that may reduce accuracy. TRBV28, TRBJ1-2 and TRBJ2-5 were preferentially used in persistent disease, while TRBV20-1 and TRBJ2-1 were favored in newly diagnosed disease. The study examined only peripheral blood because the primary lesion, thyroid tissue, could not be accessed.

Inclusive of the bounding cysteine and phenylalanine, the CDR3 is 21 residues long. Just CDR3 DNA is preserved here, 63 bases in frame from base 1. CDR1 and CDR2 are drawn from the germline V gene: SGHDT, YYEEEE. Trimming removed 0 bases from V and 4 bases from J, leaving 29 bases between the germline ends. Reading the label with the study, this specimen's time point is: newly diagnosed GD, antithyroid drugs for less than 3 months. For both TCR sequencing and RNA sequencing, RNA was extracted from PBMCs in TRIzol. The diagnosis of Graves' disease followed American Thyroid Association guidelines. The patients came from an endocrinology department in Xi'an, China. Each patient gave 8.5 to 9.5 milliliters of peripheral blood, collected in an EDTA anticoagulant tube. Ficoll Paque Plus density gradient separation was used to isolate PBMCs, and no further T cell sorting was done. RNA quality was checked with an Agilent 2100 Bioanalyzer and agarose gel, and concentration with a NanoDrop 2000.

Another study also made use of these data, one on T cells in Graves' hyperthyroidism and ophthalmopathy. As that second paper reports: Graves' hyperthyroidism was defined as stable when no progression to ophthalmopathy occurred over 18 months of follow-up. Hyperthyroidism patients were newly diagnosed, had a disease duration of under 2 months, and were aged 18 to 65 years. Any patient with an uncontrolled infection, another autoimmune disease, pregnancy or lactation was excluded. Diagnoses relied on clinical symptoms, serum thyroxine and TRAb, thyroid ultrasound and orbital computed tomography. For the first round of RT-PCR on the TCR CDR3, the HTBI primer set was used together with the Qiagen OneStep RT-PCR kit. Most expanded thyroid clonotypes (frequency above 0.001) were also found in blood, which suggests that blood repertoires may mirror thyroid immune responses. A model built on a 13 V-J signature distinguished ophthalmopathy from stable hyperthyroidism, reaching 85% to 90% sensitivity and approximately 83% specificity in cross-validation and 80%/75% in testing. In validation, the model predicted progression to ophthalmopathy a median of roughly 6.5 months before onset, with about 71% sensitivity and about 75% specificity. To identify TCR V-J signatures that set the groups apart, the researchers used a discovery cohort of about a hundred patients, made up of roughly 40 with Graves' ophthalmopathy and about 60 with stable Graves' hyperthyroidism. An independent validation cohort of 18 to 20 hyperthyroidism patients and about 15 patients who later progressed to ophthalmopathy tested prospective prediction of ophthalmopathy. The approximately 100 discovery patients were divided at random into training and test sets in a 7:3 ratio. In addition, the study compared T-cell repertoires in thyroid tissue and in blood from six Graves' hyperthyroidism patients. Following sampling, methimazole starting at 30 mg daily was given to hyperthyroidism patients, and high-dose intravenous methylprednisolone was given to ophthalmopathy patients. A second multiplex PCR round built the libraries, followed by size selection and purification. Sequencing of the libraries was done on an Illumina HiSeq2000 using paired-end 100 bp reads. SOAPnuke was used to process the raw data, throwing out any read that contained adapters or uncalled bases, had a mean Phred below 15, or lacked an exact constant-primer or identifier match. High-quality paired reads were merged using COPE v1.2.5, and each unique nucleotide sequence was defined as a clonotype. Clonotypes were aligned to IMGT TRBV, TRBD and TRBJ reference segments using MiTCR v1.1. Analysis was restricted to V-J combinations with a frequency above 0.0001, which covered 99.2% of repertoires. A TCS score was defined as the ratio between F50 (clonal expansion) and ExV (chaos), using BLOSUM62-based TCRdist between CDR3 peptides within each V-J. Welch's t-statistics and random forest reduced fewer than 550 V-J features to some 14, which were used in a naive Bayes classifier (R e1071). No statistical method was used to fix the sample size in advance, and group allocation was not hidden from the investigators. TCR Vbeta CDR3 sequencing of some 140 peripheral blood samples (under 45 ophthalmopathy, 75 to 80 hyperthyroidism and approximately 17 progressor patients) is reported in the paper.

The receptor was derived from a woman in her 30s with Graves disease. Donor details come from another sample of the same person, matched by shared clones. The sequencing here drew on peripheral blood mononuclear cells (PBMCs), taken at new diagnosis, from a patient treated with antithyroid drugs. The V and J genes are TRBV5-6 and TRBJ2-1; the D gene is perhaps TRBD2, on 6 matching bases. The DNA sequence is TGTGCCAGCAGCTTGGCGGGGAGGCCCCCAAGATATGCTCGGGCGTACAATGAGCAGTTCTTC. Its amino acids are CASSLAGRPPRYARAYNEQFF.